This T cell receptor beta chain was profiled in a study of cytomegalovirus exposure and HLA in healthy donors. Turning to the study itself: The early release's HLA-typed donors yielded 80 million to 95 million unique TCRs. For the roughly 400 genotyped donors, 65% to 90% fell within the Caucasian-associated ancestry cluster.

60 Vbeta and 13 Jbeta primers were used in PCR. The protocol was immunoSEQ multiplex PCR, while the TCRdb copy is restricted to in-frame clones and leaves out a portion. The profile shows tens of thousands of clones, 80% of them singletons. Points from the study as a whole: Sequencing likely generated an artifact that appeared as a cluster of highly shared sequence variants. When analyzed later, a missense DCLRE1C variant was found to be linked to TCR beta V- and J-gene trimming.

This CDR3 region has 13 residues. Trimming left V 2 bases short and J 4 bases short, with 9 bases between. Germline V CDR1 and CDR2: MNHEY, SVGAGI. Comment on this clone: Its antigen is not identified.

This receptor was taken from a man aged 25-40 years in good health and CMV-seronegative. Sequencing used PBMCs. The chain carries TRBV6-5 and TRBJ2-7, with D possibly matching TRBD2 (6 bases). CDR3 in amino acids: CASSYGTDYEQYF. The CDR3 DNA follows: TGTGCCAGCAGTTACGGGACTGATTACGAGCAGTACTTC.